The rows below give T cell receptor beta chains drawn from one sample of a study of chemoradiotherapy in HPV16-positive cancers. Assay used: immunoSEQ multiplex PCR; TCRdb lists only in-frame clones, some missing. In the table there are tens of thousands of clones, around nine tenths of which are singletons. The starting material was blood, obtained from a patient who underwent chemoradiotherapy. These receptor sequences come from a human donor with HPV-associated anogenital cancer. Each CDR3 is given with its conserved first and last residue. Not all rows give a size; the values are once, few, many and, for expanded clones, a class.

j_gene | abundance | v_gene | CDR3aa
TRBJ1-5 | . | TRBV11-3 | CASSLGPDQPQHF
TRBJ1-1 | few | TRBV10-3 | CAISGAINTEAFF
TRBJ2-2 | . | TRBV18 | CASSPTGTGLANTGELFF
TRBJ1-2 | . | TRBV6-1 | CASSAQGAGGYTF
TRBJ1-1 | once | TRBV6-1 | CASLSGQGGNTEAFF
TRBJ2-3 | . | TRBV19 | CASSTLVTDTQYF
TRBJ2-5 | . | TRBV4-1 | CASSQDSGLAATQYF
TRBJ1-5 | . | TRBV6-1 | CASSMIGDSMQPQHF
TRBJ2-2 | . | TRBV18 | CASSLSNTGELFF
TRBJ1-1 | . | TRBV11-2 | CASSLGIVNTEAFF
TRBJ2-7 | . | TRBV25-1 | CASSESASGRYEQYF
TRBJ2-1 | . | TRBV11-2 | CASSFAGGSNEQFF
TRBJ1-1 | . | TRBV28 | CASSPGGTEAFF
TRBJ1-2 | . | TRBV5-1 | CASSLGRGYGYTF
TRBJ2-3 | . | TRBV15 | CATSVPGAADTQYF
TRBJ1-2 | . | TRBV10-2 | CASGDLGNEYGYTF
TRBJ2-7 | once | TRBV7-6 | CASSSPGTSIYEQYF
TRBJ2-7 | . | TRBV5-1 | CASSLERTGDEQYF
TRBJ1-5 | once | TRBV6-1 | CASSEAPQGVYQPQHF
TRBJ1-1 | . | TRBV23-1 | CASSRIRRRTGRTMNTEAFF
. | . | TRBV2 | CASKGGSYEQYF
TRBJ2-1 | once | TRBV6-1 | CASSEARAPPLNEQFF
TRBJ2-7 | . | TRBV7-9 | CASSLTGGIYEQYF
TRBJ2-3 | . | TRBV19 | CASSILTSGGLKLDTQYF
TRBJ2-1 | . | TRBV4-1 | CASSQAGTGVFGNEQFF
TRBJ2-3 | . | TRBV29-1 | CSVRGVLLGTDTQYF
TRBJ2-1 | . | TRBV7-9 | CASSFSGSSYNEQFF
TRBJ1-1 | . | TRBV30 | CALHQGENTEAFF
TRBJ2-3 | . | TRBV27 | CASSRRLAGGVGTDTQYF
TRBJ1-6 | . | TRBV9 | CASSVGQGIGSPLHF
TRBJ2-3 | . | TRBV25-1 | CASHGIKIGQDTDTQYF
TRBJ2-1 | . | TRBV19 | CASSRLSGVINEQFF
TRBJ1-1 | . | TRBV4-1 | CASSQGGTASTEAFF
TRBJ1-5 | . | TRBV19 | CASSIVQGFNQPQHF
TRBJ2-7 | few | TRBV7-9 | CASSLGTYEQYF
TRBJ1-5 | . | TRBV27 | CASPSTDREGNQPQHF
TRBJ1-1 | . | TRBV2 | CAIEGDREMNTEAFF
TRBJ2-1 | few | TRBV9 | CASSVGTVNNEQFF
TRBJ2-2 | . | TRBV19 | CASSTDRNTGELFF
TRBJ2-3 | . | TRBV7-6 | CASSSERERTDTQYF
TRBJ1-5 | . | TRBV18 | CASKGSGDNQPQHF
TRBJ1-1 | . | TRBV14 | CASSQFRAAAFF
TRBJ2-7 | . | TRBV7-2 | CASSSWTSGAGEQYF
TRBJ1-2 | . | TRBV15 | CATSREGIGYGYTF
TRBJ2-1 | . | TRBV7-9 | CASSQRGAYEQFF
TRBJ2-2 | . | TRBV5-1 | CASSLEGVFTGELFF
TRBJ1-2 | . | TRBV27 | CATRTFGATGSYGYTF
TRBJ2-7 | . | TRBV5-6 | CASSLGPEQYF
TRBJ2-5 | . | TRBV27 | CASSLKAGLETQYF
TRBJ2-3 | . | TRBV11-2 | CASSLQVSGTDTQYF
TRBJ1-1 | once | TRBV7-9 | CASSPARSPRGEAFF
TRBJ1-6 | . | TRBV5-4 | CADGVQGRDSPLHF
TRBJ1-2 | medium-sized | TRBV20-1 | CSARSGIGYTF
TRBJ2-3 | . | TRBV13 | CASSLSGDRLTDTQYF
TRBJ1-6 | . | TRBV7-3 | CASSLTGDGSPLHF
TRBJ1-6 | . | TRBV9 | CASSQTGSSYNSPLHF
TRBJ2-6 | . | TRBV11-2 | CASRGPLGGGSGANVLTF
TRBJ2-2 | . | TRBV19 | CASSTGGFTGELFF
TRBJ2-5 | . | TRBV7-2 | CASSLTGRRAQETQYF